This TCR beta chain stems from a study of blood T cell repertoires in COVID-19. In the study overall: Whether acute or convalescent, the COVID-19 samples came from the United States, Italy and Spain. The cDNA or gDNA used as material had been derived from T cells, B-cell-depleted T cells, or PBMCs.

This clone was seen repeatedly, ten times or more. Only in-frame clones appear in the TCRdb table, and some are missing; sequencing was by immunoSEQ multiplex PCR. The sample records roughly 190,000 clones, 76% being singletons. V was pared by 4 bases and J by 1 base, with 5 bases between. The CDR3 runs 12 residues. Germline CDR1 is GTSNPN and CDR2 is SVGIG (reference sequence). The chain carries TRBV30 and TRBJ1-3; D ambiguous. Sequencing was performed on PBMCs or T cells enriched from blood (not recorded which). The clonotype was recovered from a woman aged 50 to 60 with acute COVID-19. The CDR3 is CAWKRSGNTIYF. The CDR3 region has the DNA TGTGCCTGGAAGCGGTCTGGAAACACCATATATTTT.